A selection of T cell receptor beta chains follows, all from one sample in a study of cytomegalovirus exposure and HLA in healthy donors. Clones were read by immunoSEQ multiplex PCR, and TCRdb kept only the in-frame ones, dropping some. Here the sample spans 110,000 or so clones, 74% being singletons. The sequenced sample was PBMCs. The source of these receptors is a human donor in good health. The conserved cysteine and the conserved F or W are not part of the CDR3 here. The order of the fields is D gene, J gene, V gene, CDR3 protein. A D gene is named only where the DNA matches it firmly.

d_call: -
j_call: TRBJ2-2
v_call: TRBV7-2
cdr3_aa: ASSPVQTLSGELF

d_call: -
j_call: TRBJ2-2
v_call: TRBV7-2
cdr3_aa: ASSPGLAGELF

d_call: TRBD1
j_call: TRBJ1-2
v_call: TRBV5-8
cdr3_aa: ASSRGQGKGGYT

d_call: TRBD1
j_call: TRBJ2-3
v_call: TRBV19
cdr3_aa: ASSIDTGLQGTKDTQY

d_call: TRBD1
j_call: TRBJ2-7
v_call: TRBV6-6
cdr3_aa: ASSLRRGTDSYEQY

d_call: -
j_call: TRBJ2-1
v_call: TRBV5-6
cdr3_aa: ASSFRLGGTQNEQF

d_call: -
j_call: TRBJ2-3
v_call: TRBV18
cdr3_aa: ASSPGSNPTQY

d_call: TRBD1
j_call: TRBJ1-2
v_call: TRBV27
cdr3_aa: ASRRTGGHYGYT

d_call: TRBD1
j_call: TRBJ1-2
v_call: TRBV10-2
cdr3_aa: ASRKVGTELNYGYT

d_call: -
j_call: TRBJ1-1
v_call: TRBV11-3
cdr3_aa: ASSLMAGTEAF

d_call: -
j_call: TRBJ1-5
v_call: TRBV4-2
cdr3_aa: ASSQERTPNQPQH

d_call: -
j_call: TRBJ1-3
v_call: TRBV9
cdr3_aa: ASSPGHILGNTIY

d_call: TRBD1
j_call: TRBJ2-1
v_call: TRBV10-3
cdr3_aa: AITRWTGARGNEQF

d_call: -
j_call: TRBJ1-1
v_call: TRBV28
cdr3_aa: ASSFSLLRQRAF

d_call: -
j_call: TRBJ2-1
v_call: TRBV28
cdr3_aa: ASSYHGSSYNEQF

d_call: TRBD1
j_call: TRBJ2-1
v_call: TRBV5-6
cdr3_aa: ASATYRGQQF

d_call: TRBD1
j_call: TRBJ2-3
v_call: TRBV28
cdr3_aa: ASSGTGSTDTQY

d_call: -
j_call: TRBJ2-2
v_call: TRBV7-3
cdr3_aa: ASSLTDRGSRSTGELF

d_call: -
j_call: TRBJ1-4
v_call: TRBV6-6
cdr3_aa: AGRDSANEKLF

d_call: -
j_call: TRBJ1-1
v_call: TRBV21-1
cdr3_aa: ASSKEAKGATEAF

d_call: -
j_call: TRBJ1-4
v_call: TRBV6-5
cdr3_aa: ASSPTIPIGEKLF

d_call: TRBD2
j_call: TRBJ2-2
v_call: TRBV6-4
cdr3_aa: ASSDGAGGDTGELF

d_call: -
j_call: TRBJ2-2
v_call: TRBV20-1
cdr3_aa: SAGATGELF

d_call: TRBD2
j_call: TRBJ2-1
v_call: TRBV29-1
cdr3_aa: SVPGTSGGVDEQF

d_call: TRBD1
j_call: TRBJ1-1
v_call: TRBV6-6
cdr3_aa: ASSDRGREAF

d_call: TRBD1
j_call: TRBJ1-1
v_call: TRBV28
cdr3_aa: ASRPDREGEAF

d_call: -
j_call: TRBJ2-3
v_call: TRBV19
cdr3_aa: ASSISQGSSTDTQY

d_call: TRBD2
j_call: -
v_call: TRBV2
cdr3_aa: ASTRLAGSYEQY

d_call: -
j_call: TRBJ1-1
v_call: TRBV5-4
cdr3_aa: ASSSQFLKTSEAF

d_call: TRBD1
j_call: TRBJ2-7
v_call: TRBV5-5
cdr3_aa: ASSVDRAVRQY

d_call: TRBD2
j_call: TRBJ2-7
v_call: TRBV28
cdr3_aa: ASSFEGLAGLYEQY

d_call: -
j_call: TRBJ1-5
v_call: TRBV5-3
cdr3_aa: ARSLESRNQPQH

d_call: TRBD1
j_call: TRBJ1-5
v_call: TRBV4-1
cdr3_aa: ASSQTFRTGGSQPQH

d_call: -
j_call: TRBJ2-3
v_call: TRBV29-1
cdr3_aa: SVGLRVPDTQY

d_call: -
j_call: TRBJ1-3
v_call: TRBV2
cdr3_aa: ASSEEGVSGNTIY

d_call: TRBD1
j_call: TRBJ2-6
v_call: TRBV27
cdr3_aa: ASSSPQGISGANVLT

d_call: -
j_call: TRBJ1-3
v_call: TRBV5-8
cdr3_aa: ASSSQQRTGNTIY

d_call: TRBD1
j_call: TRBJ2-2
v_call: TRBV5-1
cdr3_aa: ASSLSTLGQGSFTGELF

d_call: -
j_call: TRBJ2-3
v_call: TRBV5-6
cdr3_aa: ASSQGLGTQY

d_call: -
j_call: TRBJ2-1
v_call: TRBV7-7
cdr3_aa: ASSLEGGEQF

d_call: -
j_call: TRBJ1-2
v_call: TRBV27
cdr3_aa: ASSLKGNYGYT

d_call: -
j_call: TRBJ2-4
v_call: TRBV27
cdr3_aa: ASSSPRTGGQNIQY

d_call: -
j_call: TRBJ2-7
v_call: TRBV6-1
cdr3_aa: ASTSRVTEQY

d_call: TRBD2
j_call: TRBJ2-1
v_call: TRBV30
cdr3_aa: AWSLNSGTFNEQF

d_call: TRBD2
j_call: TRBJ2-1
v_call: TRBV7-2
cdr3_aa: ASGPFGGGYNEQF

d_call: -
j_call: TRBJ2-7
v_call: TRBV30
cdr3_aa: AWSPAGQTSGEQY

d_call: -
j_call: TRBJ2-7
v_call: TRBV30
cdr3_aa: AWSGSFDGYEQY

d_call: TRBD2
j_call: TRBJ2-6
v_call: TRBV11-2
cdr3_aa: ASSLEGSGGRIPGANVLT

d_call: -
j_call: TRBJ1-1
v_call: TRBV20-1
cdr3_aa: SAKNTEAF

d_call: TRBD1
j_call: TRBJ2-7
v_call: TRBV27
cdr3_aa: ASSLLGQASSYEQY

d_call: TRBD2
j_call: TRBJ2-4
v_call: TRBV19
cdr3_aa: ASSIESGRARGNIQY

d_call: -
j_call: TRBJ2-3
v_call: TRBV6-5
cdr3_aa: ASSYELGDTQY

d_call: TRBD1
j_call: TRBJ1-1
v_call: TRBV7-6
cdr3_aa: ASSSGQGAMNTEAF